These T cell receptor beta chains were read from a single sample in a study of memory CD4+ T cells and cytomegalovirus serostatus. Here immunoSEQ multiplex PCR was the method, and the copy in TCRdb shows in-frame clones only, minus some. This table has around 57,000 clones, 80% appearing once. Sequencing was performed on memory CD4+ T cells from blood. The receptors originated from an adult in good health and CMV-seronegative. Some clones in this sample may be carry-over from other donors' samples. The CDR3 runs from the conserved cysteine through the conserved F or W. The order of the fields is clone size, V gene, CDR3 length, D gene, J gene, CDR3 protein, CDR3 DNA. D genes are given only for firm matches. Size is omitted from some rows. Given values are once, few, many or a class for expanded clones.

size: NA; V: TRBV18; length: 12; D: NA; J: TRBJ2-1; CDR3: CASSPYGGGQFF; DNA: TGTGCCAGCTCACCATACGGAGGGGGGCAGTTCTTC
size: NA; V: TRBV6-1; length: 13; D: NA; J: TRBJ1-5; CDR3: CAIRNGAAQPQHF; DNA: TGTGCTATCCGAAACGGGGCTGCTCAGCCCCAGCATTTT
size: NA; V: TRBV19; length: 14; D: NA; J: TRBJ1-1; CDR3: CASNSVGMNTEAFF; DNA: TGTGCCAGTAATTCAGTCGGCATGAACACTGAAGCTTTCTTT
size: once; V: TRBV19; length: 13; D: TRBD1; J: TRBJ1-2; CDR3: CASSTRTGTDKTF; DNA: TGTGCCAGTAGTACGAGGACCGGGACAGATAAAACCTTC
size: once; V: TRBV29-1; length: 16; D: TRBD1; J: TRBJ1-1; CDR3: CSGGAGTGDFLGEAFF; DNA: TGCAGCGGGGGGGCTGGGACAGGGGATTTTTTGGGTGAAGCTTTCTTT
size: few; V: TRBV7-2; length: 15; D: TRBD1; J: TRBJ2-5; CDR3: CASSFAGQGDETQYF; DNA: TGTGCCAGCAGCTTCGCGGGACAGGGTGACGAGACCCAGTACTTC
size: NA; V: TRBV6-1; length: 13; D: NA; J: TRBJ1-2; CDR3: CAIVLGAGYGYTF; DNA: TGTGCCATCGTACTGGGGGCTGGCTATGGCTACACCTTC
size: once; V: TRBV5-4; length: 12; D: NA; J: TRBJ1-5; CDR3: CASSFDNQPQHF; DNA: TGTGCCAGCAGCTTTGACAATCAGCCCCAGCATTTT
size: NA; V: TRBV11-2; length: 15; D: NA; J: TRBJ1-2; CDR3: CASSFGQNNNYGYTF; DNA: TGTGCCAGCAGCTTTGGACAGAACAATAACTATGGCTACACCTTC
size: NA; V: TRBV19; length: 12; D: NA; J: TRBJ2-1; CDR3: CASSFFGNEQFF; DNA: TGTGCCAGTAGTTTTTTTGGCAATGAGCAGTTCTTC
size: NA; V: TRBV2; length: 14; D: TRBD1; J: TRBJ1-1; CDR3: CASDRTGVNTEAFF; DNA: TGTGCCAGCGACAGGACAGGCGTGAACACTGAAGCTTTCTTT
size: NA; V: TRBV15; length: 13; D: TRBD1; J: TRBJ2-7; CDR3: CATSPLTGDEQYF; DNA: TGTGCCACCAGCCCACTTACAGGGGACGAGCAGTACTTC
size: NA; V: TRBV7-3; length: 14; D: NA; J: TRBJ1-1; CDR3: CASSLTPGDTEAFF; DNA: TGTGCCAGCAGCTTAACGCCGGGGGACACTGAAGCTTTCTTT
size: NA; V: TRBV18; length: 17; D: NA; J: TRBJ1-1; CDR3: CASSPQVITGMNTEAFF; DNA: TGTGCCAGCTCACCGCAGGTCATCACAGGGATGAACACTGAAGCTTTCTTT
size: NA; V: TRBV4-3; length: 15; D: TRBD1; J: TRBJ1-1; CDR3: CASSQASLTGTEAFF; DNA: TGCGCCAGCAGCCAAGCGAGTTTGACAGGGACTGAAGCTTTCTTT
size: NA; V: TRBV28; length: 12; D: NA; J: TRBJ1-1; CDR3: CASSIMNTEAFF; DNA: TGTGCCAGCAGCATCATGAACACTGAAGCTTTCTTT
size: few; V: TRBV5-4; length: 15; D: TRBD1; J: TRBJ1-1; CDR3: CASSLDRGSRTEAFF; DNA: TGTGCCAGCAGCTTGGACAGGGGATCAAGGACTGAAGCTTTCTTT
size: NA; V: TRBV4-3; length: 13; D: NA; J: TRBJ1-5; CDR3: CASSQGPYMAQHF; DNA: TGCGCCAGCAGCCAAGGCCCTTATATGGCCCAGCATTTT
size: NA; V: TRBV29-1; length: 15; D: TRBD1; J: TRBJ2-7; CDR3: CSVDSATGAAYEQYF; DNA: TGCAGCGTTGATTCGGCGACAGGGGCTGCCTACGAGCAGTACTTC
size: NA; V: TRBV5-4; length: 15; D: NA; J: TRBJ2-3; CDR3: CASSLEGGVTDTQYF; DNA: TGTGCCAGCAGCTTGGAGGGGGGGGTAACAGATACGCAGTATTTT
size: NA; V: TRBV4-1; length: 15; D: NA; J: TRBJ2-3; CDR3: CASSQDREGADTQYF; DNA: TGCGCCAGCAGCCAAGATCGTGAAGGAGCAGATACGCAGTATTTT
size: NA; V: TRBV15; length: 13; D: NA; J: TRBJ1-5; CDR3: CATSKGRGQPQHF; DNA: TGTGCCACCAGCAAGGGCAGGGGTCAGCCCCAGCATTTT
size: NA; V: TRBV5-1; length: 14; D: NA; J: TRBJ2-3; CDR3: CASSTLREADTQYF; DNA: TGCGCCAGCTCTACTCTCAGGGAGGCAGATACGCAGTATTTT
size: NA; V: TRBV28; length: 11; D: NA; J: TRBJ1-2; CDR3: CASSSRYGYTF; DNA: TGTGCCAGCAGTTCTCGCTATGGCTACACCTTC
size: few; V: TRBV5-1; length: 14; D: NA; J: TRBJ1-6; CDR3: CASSLGQVDSPLHF; DNA: TGCGCCAGCAGCTTGGGACAGGTAGATTCACCCCTCCACTTT
size: NA; V: TRBV10-3; length: 15; D: TRBD1; J: TRBJ1-2; CDR3: CAISALTGGGYGYTF; DNA: TGTGCCATCAGTGCCCTGACAGGGGGCGGCTATGGCTACACCTTC
size: NA; V: TRBV6-6; length: 12; D: NA; J: TRBJ1-2; CDR3: CASRPSGNGYTF; DNA: TGTGCCAGCAGGCCCTCGGGGAATGGCTACACCTTC
size: NA; V: TRBV28; length: 17; D: NA; J: TRBJ2-5; CDR3: CASSLISAATSRETQYF; DNA: TGTGCCAGCAGTTTAATTTCGGCAGCCACGAGTCGGGAGACCCAGTACTTC
size: once; V: TRBV2; length: 13; D: NA; J: TRBJ1-5; CDR3: CASTTSGAEPQHF; DNA: TGCGCCAGCACTACCTCAGGGGCCGAGCCCCAGCATTTT
size: few; V: TRBV27; length: 13; D: NA; J: TRBJ1-4; CDR3: CASSVRPYEKLFF; DNA: TGTGCCAGCAGTGTGAGACCTTATGAAAAACTGTTTTTT